The 23 T cell receptor beta chains reported below all come from one sample, sequenced in a study of OX40 agonist ivuxolimab in advanced cancers. The library came from the immunoSEQ multiplex PCR assay. TCRdb carries this immuneACCESS record with in-frame sequences only. Its versions omit some clonotypes, under half of them owing to an unresolved V gene in the studies checked, with the rest unexplained. The sample table holds over 25,000 clones, of which approximately 78% were seen once. Approximately 20% of the sample lies in the top ten. The sample in question was CD4+ or CD8+ T cells sorted from blood, obtained in a trial of the OX40 agonist ivuxolimab. The receptors derive from an adult with an advanced solid tumor such as melanoma, head and neck, liver or kidney cancer.

V gene TRBV5-4 combines with J gene TRBJ2-5; no clear D gene. Trimming took 2 bases from V and 1 from J, leaving 9 bases between them. This CDR3 region has 14 residues. Germline assignment: CDR1 SGHNT and CDR2 YYREEE (reference sequence). CDR3 DNA: TGTGCCAGCAGCTTCGGCGAGCTCCAAGAGACCCAGTACTTC. Amino acids: CASSFGELQETQYF.

The chain couples TRBV7-9 to TRBJ2-1; D may correspond to TRBD1 or TRBD2 (7 bases each). The CDR3 sequence is 14 residues long. Germline values: CDR1 SEHNR, CDR2 FQNEAQ (reference sequence). V was clipped by 6 bases and J by 8 bases, with 17 bases between them. Here the CDR3 reads CASRGGTDWDEQFF. The CDR3 DNA follows: TGTGCCAGCAGGGGGGGGACAGACTGGGATGAGCAGTTCTTC.

The chain carries TRBV19 and TRBJ2-7, with D perhaps matching TRBD2 (7 bases). Germline V CDR1 and CDR2: LNHDA, SQIVND (reference sequence). V lost 3 bases and J 3 bases, leaving 15 bases between the germline ends. The CDR3 totals 15 residues. CDR3 in amino acids: CASSMSWGGHYEQYF. For the CDR3, the DNA is TGTGCCAGTAGTATGAGCTGGGGGGGCCACTACGAGCAGTACTTC.

This chain links TRBV11-2 with TRBJ2-7, with D uncertain. The length of the CDR3 is 13 residues. Trimming removed 0 bases from V and 2 bases from J, with 5 bases in between. Looked up from germline, CDR1 is SGHAT and CDR2 is FQNNGV. The CDR3 DNA follows: TGTGCCAGCAGCTTAGAACAGACCTACGAGCAGTACTTC. The encoded protein is CASSLEQTYEQYF.

This sequence joins TRBV28 and TRBJ2-1; D unclear. The CDR3 covers 15 residues. Germline values: CDR1 MDHEN, CDR2 SYDVKM. Between the trimmed V and J ends, which lost 5 bases and 0 bases, there was a span of 11 bases. CDR3 in DNA: TGTGCCAGCAGTCCCCGGCGGAGCTCCTACAATGAGCAGTTCTTC. Encoded protein: CASSPRRSSYNEQFF.

This clone was found once. CDR3 loop: CASSISRTGGIYEQYF. The CDR3 bases are TGTGCCAGCAGCATTTCCCGGACAGGGGGTATCTACGAGCAGTACTTC. V and J are TRBV7-2 and TRBJ2-7; TRBD1 aligns across 10 bases. After removal of 5 bases from V and 3 bases from J, the junction contained 10 bases not matched to a gene. From germline, CDR1 is SGHTA and CDR2 FQGNSA. This CDR3 spans 16 amino acids.

This chain links TRBV7-3 with TRBJ1-1; D perhaps matches TRBD1 (6 bases). CDR3 length: 14 residues. Germline V lookup: CDR1 SGHTA, CDR2 FQGTGA. With 5 bases removed from V and 5 bases from J, the gap between germline ends came to 15 bases. CDR3 coding DNA: TGTGCCAGCAGCCCTAGGGGGGGGCTTACTGAAGCTTTCTTT. Amino acid sequence: CASSPRGGLTEAFF.

The rearrangement joins TRBV7-8 to TRBJ2-1; D gene unclear. The germline V gene has CDR1 SGHVS and CDR2 FQNEAQ. V shed 7 bases and J shed 0 bases, with 16 bases lying between them. The CDR3 is made up of 16 amino acids. This chain's CDR3 is CASIPWGPSSYNEQFF. The CDR3 DNA sequence: TGTGCCAGCATTCCGTGGGGTCCGAGCTCCTACAATGAGCAGTTCTTC.

The genes are TRBV14 and TRBJ2-1; 10 bases are a match to TRBD2. J lost 3 bases, V lost 0 bases, and 5 bases had no gene match. This CDR3 comprises 17 residues. Germline V gene lookup returns CDR1 SGHDN and CDR2 FVKESK. The CDR3 DNA reads TGTGCCAGCAGCCAAGATCGGGGACTAGCGAGCTACAATGAGCAGTTCTTC. Encoded protein: CASSQDRGLASYNEQFF. The full variable domain, completed using reference TRBV14 and TRBJ2-1, is EAGVTQFPSHSVIEKGQTVTLRCDPISGHDNLYWYRRVMGKEIKFLLHFVKESKQDESGMPNNRFLAERTGGTYSTLKVQPAELEDSGVYFCASSQDRGLASYNEQFFGPGTRLTVL.

J is TRBJ1-4 and V is TRBV2; weak D call: TRBD1 (5 bases). Germline V gene data show CDR1 as SNHLY and CDR2 as FYNNEI. Trimming pared 7 bases from V and 8 bases from J, leaving 14 bases between. CDR3 length: 13 residues. CDR3 protein: CASKTGGSEKLFF. Written as DNA, the CDR3 is TGTGCCAGCAAGACCGGGGGATCGGAAAAACTGTTTTTT.

The chain is built from TRBV27 and TRBJ2-5, with TRBD2 identical over 10 bases. There are 17 residues in the CDR3. J lost 4 bases, V lost 5 bases, and 13 bases had no gene match. Germline V lookup: CDR1 MNHEY, CDR2 SMNVEV (reference sequence). CDR3 sequence reads: CASSMLAGDSEGETQYF. CDR3 bases: TGTGCCAGCAGTATGCTAGCGGGGGACTCCGAGGGAGAGACCCAGTACTTC.

The V call is TRBV2, the J call TRBJ1-5; a possible D gene is TRBD1 (6 bases). The germline V and J ends were trimmed by 6 bases and 1 base, with 13 bases remaining between them. The length of the CDR3 is 15 residues. In germline, CDR1 is SNHLY, CDR2 FYNNEI. This CDR3 is CASRTEGGSNQPQHF. The DNA for the CDR3 is TGTGCCAGCAGAACCGAGGGGGGGAGCAATCAGCCCCAGCATTTT.

V is TRBV6-4 and J is TRBJ2-3; 8 nucleotides agree with TRBD2. The CDR3 runs 14 residues. Germline assignment: CDR1 MRHNA and CDR2 SNTAGT. The J segment lost 4 bases and the V segment lost 2 bases, leaving 2 bases of the junction unmatched. The CDR3 spells CASSDTGGPDTQYF. As DNA, the CDR3 is TGTGCCAGCAGTGACACGGGAGGGCCAGATACGCAGTATTTT.

This clone occurred once. The V and J genes are TRBV7-9 and TRBJ1-1, with unresolved D. V shed 8 bases and J shed 11 bases, with 15 bases lying between them. This CDR3 is 11 amino acids long. Germline CDR1 and CDR2: SEHNR and FQNEAQ (reference sequence). DNA for the CDR3: TGTGCCAGCGAAGAGGGCGGTTTGGCTTTCTTT. It codes for CASEEGGLAFF.

This clone came up a few times. The V call is TRBV9, the J call TRBJ2-3, with a possible D match to TRBD1 (6 bases). Looked up from germline, CDR1 is SGDLS and CDR2 is YYNGEE. V shed 0 bases and J shed 0 bases, with 14 bases lying between them. The CDR3 has 17 amino acids. The CDR3 sequence is CASSVEVGADSTDTQYF. The CDR3 DNA follows: TGTGCCAGCAGCGTAGAAGTGGGGGCTGATAGCACAGATACGCAGTATTTT.

V is TRBV7-9 and J is TRBJ2-5; D may be TRBD1 (5 bases). The CDR3 is 14 amino acids. Deletions cut 1 base from V and 5 bases from J, with 11 bases between. Germline V CDR1 and CDR2: SEHNR, FQNEAQ (reference sequence). CDR3 protein: CASSLGQGLETQYF. The DNA for the CDR3 is TGTGCCAGCAGCTTAGGGCAGGGATTGGAGACCCAGTACTTC.

J is TRBJ2-3 and V is TRBV7-2, with D possibly TRBD2 on 6 matching bases. Per the germline V gene, CDR1 is SGHTA and CDR2 is FQGNSA. With 2 bases removed from V and 0 bases from J, the gap between germline ends came to 12 bases. The length of the CDR3 is 16 residues. The CDR3 sequence is CASSLWRGLSTDTQYF. CDR3 bases: TGTGCCAGCAGCTTATGGCGGGGCCTCAGCACAGATACGCAGTATTTT. The whole variable domain, filled in from reference TRBV7-2 and TRBJ2-3, reads GAGVSQSPSNKVTEKGKDVELRCDPISGHTALYWYRQSLGQGLEFLIYFQGNSAPDKSGLPSDRFSAERTGGSVSTLTIQRTQQEDSAVYLCASSLWRGLSTDTQYFGPGTRLTVL.

This clone was counted a few times. The V call is TRBV11-2, the J call TRBJ2-5; D unclear. Germline lookup yields CDR1 SGHAT and CDR2 FQNNGV. The CDR3 covers 13 residues. Deletions cut 5 bases from V and 3 bases from J, with 10 bases between. The CDR3 loop reads CASSPSTEETQYF. The DNA of the CDR3 is TGTGCCAGCAGCCCCTCCACGGAAGAGACCCAGTACTTC.

This chain links TRBV5-4 with TRBJ2-7; D not resolved. CDR1 and CDR2 (germline): SGHNT, YYREEE (reference sequence). The CDR3 totals 15 residues. V lost 4 bases to trimming and J lost 1 base, with 15 bases between them. For the CDR3, the DNA is TGTGCCAGCAGCCCCCCCCTCCGGCATTCCTACGAGCAGTACTTC. Protein sequence: CASSPPLRHSYEQYF.

The V call is TRBV28, the J call TRBJ2-7; 9 nucleotides align to TRBD1. Germline-derived CDR1 and CDR2 are MDHEN and SYDVKM. J lost 3 bases, V lost 2 bases, and 8 bases had no gene match. CDR3 length: 16 residues. CDR3 nucleotide sequence: TGTGCCAGCAGTTTACAACCGACAGGGGGTGGCTACGAGCAGTACTTC. Translated: CASSLQPTGGGYEQYF.

This chain joins TRBV7-9 and TRBJ2-7; tentatively, D is TRBD2 (5 bases). Between the trimmed V and J ends, which lost 3 bases and 5 bases, there was a span of 14 bases. This CDR3 contains 14 residues. The germline CDR1 and CDR2 sequences are SEHNR and FQNEAQ (reference sequence). CDR3 DNA sequence: TGTGCCAGCAGCTTCCACCTAGGTAGCGACGAGCAGTACTTC. Translation: CASSFHLGSDEQYF.

This chain uses TRBV28 with TRBJ2-1, with 8 bases matching TRBD1. The junction had 10 bases not matched to a gene; V was cut back by 3 bases and J by 3 bases. CDR1 is MDHEN, CDR2 SYDVKM, per germline. The CDR3 runs 17 residues. CDR3 DNA: TGTGCCAGCAGTTTGGGGCTCCAGGGGGCGGTCTACAATGAGCAGTTCTTC. It is translated as CASSLGLQGAVYNEQFF. The full variable domain, in which reference TRBV28 and TRBJ2-1 provide the parts outside the CDR3, is DVKVTQSSRYLVKRTGEKVFLECVQDMDHENMFWYRQDPGLGLRLIYFSYDVKMKEKGDIPEGYSVSREKKERFSLILESASTNQTSMYLCASSLGLQGAVYNEQFFGPGTRLTVL.

Points on this clone: This is likely a read error, given that the CDR3 carries no conserved phenylalanine or tryptophan at its end. The limits of the CDR3 on the DNA are not certain, so only TCRdb's listed CDR3 is given. The chain combines TRBV3-2 with TRBJ1-6. TRBV3-2 is a pseudogene locus. The length of the CDR3 is 8 amino acids, counting both ends. The chain's CDR3 is CASSQDGD.